The sequence of this T cell receptor (beta chain) was determined in a study of T-cell memory formation after mild COVID-19. Study context: TCR clusters showed largely donor specificity. Overall study results and limits: Later expanders leaned CD4+, whereas day 15 to 85 contracting clones were balanced CD4/CD8. Most CD4+ clones that shrank were in CM and EM, while CD8+ ones turned up in EMRA. Cross-reactive memory appears to have joined, as suggested by some responding clones showing up in pre-infection memory.

This clonotype was detected ten times or more. Its antigen is currently unknown. Germline CDR1 is LNHNV and CDR2 is YYDKDF (reference sequence). The CDR3 has 16 residues. Trimming shortened V by 0 bases and J by 1 base, and 13 bases separated the two germline ends. Each CDR3 protein gets one entry after TCRdb re-called the 5' RACE reads with MiXCR. The repertoire has about 40,000 distinct CDR3 sequences, approximately 10% of them found once; the top ten carry under 30%. This TCR was recovered from a man between 18 and 35 years old who had mild COVID-19 (a few samples of this study predate the infection). Cell type and time point are not known. The rearrangement joins TRBV15 to TRBJ2-7, with D possibly TRBD2 on 5 matching bases. Sample: PBMCs or a T cell subset sorted from them (not recorded which). The CDR3 coding sequence is TGTGCCACCAGCAGAGATCGAGGTCGGGGATCCTACGAGCAGTACGTC. Amino acids: CATSRDRGRGSYEQYV.